The 13 T cell receptor beta chains below come from one sample, sequenced in a study of blood T cell repertoires in COVID-19. The repertoire was sequenced with immunoSEQ multiplex PCR; TCRdb's copy has only in-frame clones and lacks some. Of about 76,000 clones listed, 80% are singletons. The sequenced material came from peripheral blood. The receptor set was obtained from a human donor in a cohort sampled during active COVID-19.

V gene TRBV18 combines with J gene TRBJ2-5; possible D gene TRBD2, 7 bases. CDR3 length equals 16 residues. Per the germline V gene, CDR1 is KGHSH and CDR2 is LQKENI. Trimming took off 3 bases at V and 0 bases at J, with 14 bases between the two ends. Written as DNA, the CDR3 is TGTGCCAGCTCACCTCCAGGGGAGGGGTACCAAGAGACCCAGTACTTC. Its translation: CASSPPGEGYQETQYF.

J is TRBJ1-2 and V is TRBV5-1; D ambiguous. V lost 3 bases and J lost 8, with 17 bases in between. The CDR3 sequence is 14 residues long. Germline CDR1 SGHRS, CDR2 YFSETQ. The CDR3 here is CASSSSSSGLGYTF. The CDR3 nucleotides read TGCGCCAGCAGCTCATCCTCCTCGGGTCTCGGCTACACCTTC.

The chain uses TRBV4-2 and TRBJ2-5; D gene uncertain. This CDR3 comprises 13 residues. Germline V gene sequence: CDR1 LGHNA, CDR2 YNFKEQ. V gave up 3 bases and J gave up 3 bases, with 8 bases separating them. The CDR3 nucleotides read TGTGCCAGCAGCCAGTACTCCGAAGAGACCCAGTACTTC. It specifies CASSQYSEETQYF.

V usage is TRBV7-9 and J usage is TRBJ1-4, with D perhaps matching TRBD1 (6 bases). This CDR3 has 16 amino acids. CDR1 SEHNR and CDR2 FQNEAQ come from the germline V gene (reference sequence). With 0 bases removed from V and 3 bases from J, the gap between germline ends came to 11 bases. CDR3 DNA: TGTGCCAGCAGCTTAGCGTGGCCAGGGGCTAATGAAAAACTGTTTTTT. Residues: CASSLAWPGANEKLFF.

J is TRBJ2-1 and V is TRBV3-1 (or the pseudogene TRBV3-2); the match to TRBD2 covers 8 bases. With V trimmed by 0 bases and J by 8 bases, 9 bases remained unmatched. This CDR3 comprises 16 residues. The germline CDR1 and CDR2 sequences are LGHDT and YNNKEL (reference sequence). Here the CDR3 DNA reads TGTGCCAGCAGCCAAGAGCGGGGGGTTTATCACCATGAGCAGTTCTTC. It codes for CASSQERGVYHHEQFF.

J is TRBJ1-1 and V is TRBV5-8; the D gene is possibly TRBD1 (5 bases). The CDR3 length is 11 residues. V shed 6 bases and J shed 11 bases, with 14 bases lying between them. Germline CDR1 SGHTS, CDR2 YDEGEE. The CDR3 nucleotides are TGTGCCAGCACCAAGGGGCGTGAGGCTTTCTTT. Its protein is CASTKGREAFF.

This clone has a handful of counts. The chain links TRBV3-1 (or the pseudogene TRBV3-2) to TRBJ2-1; possible D gene TRBD2, 6 bases. This CDR3 region has 15 residues. V gave up 3 bases and J gave up 0 bases, with 9 bases separating them. Per the germline V gene, CDR1 is LGHDT and CDR2 is YNNKEL (reference sequence). The CDR3, as DNA: TGTGCCAGCAGCCACGGGAGTAGCTCCTACAATGAGCAGTTCTTC. This translates into CASSHGSSSYNEQFF.

The chain combines TRBV20-1 with TRBJ2-1; D is perhaps TRBD1 (5 bases). Looked up from germline, CDR1 is DFQATT and CDR2 is SNEGSKA (reference sequence). Trimming pared 3 bases from V and 5 bases from J, leaving 17 bases between. This CDR3 comprises 15 residues. Written as DNA, the CDR3 is TGCAGTGCTAGTCATTCAGGGATTTTTCACAATGAGCAGTTCTTC. Encoded protein: CSASHSGIFHNEQFF.

V and J are TRBV6-5 and TRBJ2-7; 7 nucleotides agree with TRBD1. The germline V gene has CDR1 MNHEY and CDR2 SVGAGI. The ends lost 0 bases at V and 3 bases at J; junction bases unmatched: 5. This CDR3 comprises 15 residues. CDR3 sequence: CASSYSIQGLYEQYV. The DNA of the CDR3 is TGTGCCAGCAGTTACTCGATACAGGGGCTCTACGAGCAGTACGTC.

With respect to this clone: The sample has other DNA sequences that encode this CDR3 too. V usage is TRBV5-1 and J usage is TRBJ2-7; D might be TRBD1 (6 bases). Deletions cut 2 bases from V and 3 bases from J, with 9 bases between. The CDR3 spans 13 residues. CDR1 SGHRS and CDR2 YFSETQ come from the germline V gene. This CDR3 reads CASSLGGNYEQYV. DNA for the CDR3: TGCGCCAGCAGCTTAGGGGGAAACTACGAGCAGTACGTC.

This chain links TRBV29-1 with TRBJ2-2; a weak D match, TRBD1 (6 bases). V lost 7 bases and J 2 bases, leaving 17 bases between the germline ends. Germline values: CDR1 SQVTM, CDR2 ANQGSEA. The CDR3 contains 15 residues. Here the CDR3 DNA reads TGCAGCGGGAAGCAGGGGCGCGGTAACACCGGGGAGCTGTTTTTT. Amino acid sequence: CSGKQGRGNTGELFF.

This clone came up a few times. The chain combines TRBV10-1 with TRBJ2-7; 11 bases fit TRBD2. V lost 4 bases, J lost 3 bases, and 2 bases stayed unmatched. Per germline, CDR1 WNHNN and CDR2 SYGVQD (reference sequence). The CDR3 is 14 amino acids. CDR3: CASSGLAGHYEQYV. As DNA, the CDR3 is TGCGCCAGCAGTGGACTAGCGGGGCACTACGAGCAGTACGTC.

The V gene is TRBV24-1, the J gene TRBJ2-3, with no clear D. The V end lost 5 bases, the J end lost 6 bases, and 8 bases lay between the germline ends. The CDR3 sequence is 12 residues long. Looked up from germline, CDR1 is KGHDR and CDR2 is SFDVKD. The CDR3 DNA reads as TGTGCCACCAGTGGGGCCACCGATACGCAGTATTTT. Translated, it gives CATSGATDTQYF.